These 2 T cell receptor beta chains share one sample of origin, sequenced in a study of blood T cell repertoires in COVID-19. Generated by immunoSEQ multiplex PCR, the TCRdb table keeps only in-frame clones and is missing some. The profile shows about 190,000 clones, roughly 86% of them singletons. The material sequenced was PBMCs or T cells enriched from blood (not recorded which). The source of these receptors is a woman in her thirties or forties in a cohort exposed to, infected with or recovered from COVID-19 (not recorded which).

This chain uses TRBV18 with TRBJ2-7; D might be TRBD2 (6 bases). This CDR3 is 16 amino acids long. CDR1 is KGHSH, CDR2 LQKENI, per germline. V was shortened by 0 bases and J by 10 bases, with 22 bases between the two germline ends. The CDR3 is CASSPPVGSGDLSQYF. CDR3 sequence (DNA): TGTGCCAGCTCACCACCGGTTGGTTCGGGGGACCTCTCCCAGTACTTC.

This chain links TRBV5-1 with TRBJ2-3; 14 bases map to TRBD2. The CDR3 contains 16 residues. The junction had 4 bases not matched to a gene; V was cut back by 1 base and J by 6 bases. The germline V gene encodes CDR1 SGHRS and CDR2 YFSETQ. The CDR3 nucleotides read TGCGCCAGCAGCTTGCCGGGACTAGCGGGAGAGGATACGCAGTATTTT. Its translation is CASSLPGLAGEDTQYF. The full variable domain, its missing parts supplied by reference TRBV5-1 and TRBJ2-3, is KAGVTQTPRYLIKTRGQQVTLSCSPISGHRSVSWYQQTPGQGLQFLFEYFSETQRNKGNFPGRFSGRQFSNSRSEMNVSTLELGDSALYLCASSLPGLAGEDTQYFGPGTRLTVL.